Sequencing of this T cell receptor beta chain was carried out in a study of CD8 T cells in Susac syndrome. The CDR3 contains 15 residues. Trimming shortened V by 1 base and J by 5 bases, and 12 bases separated the two germline ends. The germline gives CDR1 SGHRS, CDR2 YFSETQ. RNA totalling about 0.45 to 1 ug underwent reverse transcription with random hexamers. TCRdb processed the immunoSEQ multiplex PCR reads anew with MiXCR; each CDR3 protein has one entry. The data show 300,000 to 350,000 distinct CDR3 sequences, approximately 90% seen once. The V call is TRBV5-1, the J call TRBJ1-4; the D gene is possibly TRBD1 (5 bases). This receptor was obtained from a human donor with multiple sclerosis. The sequencing input was CD4+ T cells from PBMCs. The CDR3 spells CASSLMGRLNEKLFF. The CDR3 DNA is TGCGCCAGCAGCTTGATGGGACGGCTGAATGAAAAACTGTTTTTT.